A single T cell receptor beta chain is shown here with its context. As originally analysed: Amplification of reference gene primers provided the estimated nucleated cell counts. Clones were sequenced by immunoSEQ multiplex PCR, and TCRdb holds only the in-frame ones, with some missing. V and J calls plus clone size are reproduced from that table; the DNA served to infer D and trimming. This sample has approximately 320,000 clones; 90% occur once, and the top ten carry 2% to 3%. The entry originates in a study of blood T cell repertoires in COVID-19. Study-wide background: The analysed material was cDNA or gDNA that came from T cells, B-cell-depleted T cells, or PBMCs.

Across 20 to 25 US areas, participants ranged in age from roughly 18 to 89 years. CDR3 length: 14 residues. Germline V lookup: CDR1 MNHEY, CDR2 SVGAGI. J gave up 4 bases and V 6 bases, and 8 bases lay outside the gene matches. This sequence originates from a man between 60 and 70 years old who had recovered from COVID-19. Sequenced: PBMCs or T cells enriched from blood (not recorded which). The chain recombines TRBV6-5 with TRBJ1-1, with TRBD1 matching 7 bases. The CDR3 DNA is TGTGCCAGCAGAGCTGACAGGGTTAGCACTGAAGCTTTCTTT. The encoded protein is CASRADRVSTEAFF.